Given below is one T cell receptor beta chain in context. Original data processing: Amplification of reference gene primers provided the estimated nucleated cell counts. The protocol was immunoSEQ multiplex PCR, while the TCRdb copy is restricted to in-frame clones and leaves out a portion. V and J calls and clone size are given by that table; D and trimming were obtained from the DNA. The table includes about 300,000 clones, around 88% detected once. The V end lost 6 bases, the J end lost 0 bases, and 15 bases lay between the germline ends. Germline loops: CDR1 MDHEN, CDR2 SYDVKM. The CDR3 runs to 15 residues. This record belongs to a study of blood T cell repertoires in COVID-19. Study background: Sites across the United States, Italy and Spain contributed samples from acute and convalescent COVID-19. The cDNA or gDNA used as material had been derived from T cells, B-cell-depleted T cells, or PBMCs.

Material: peripheral blood. The chain has TRBV28 and TRBJ2-7; the D gene is possibly TRBD2 (5 bases). The source of this sequence is a woman between 50 and 59 years old with acute or convalescent COVID-19. The CDR3 nucleotides read TGTGCCAGCAGCCCGACTACGACCAGCTCCTACGAGCAGTACTTC. Its translation: CASSPTTTSSYEQYF.